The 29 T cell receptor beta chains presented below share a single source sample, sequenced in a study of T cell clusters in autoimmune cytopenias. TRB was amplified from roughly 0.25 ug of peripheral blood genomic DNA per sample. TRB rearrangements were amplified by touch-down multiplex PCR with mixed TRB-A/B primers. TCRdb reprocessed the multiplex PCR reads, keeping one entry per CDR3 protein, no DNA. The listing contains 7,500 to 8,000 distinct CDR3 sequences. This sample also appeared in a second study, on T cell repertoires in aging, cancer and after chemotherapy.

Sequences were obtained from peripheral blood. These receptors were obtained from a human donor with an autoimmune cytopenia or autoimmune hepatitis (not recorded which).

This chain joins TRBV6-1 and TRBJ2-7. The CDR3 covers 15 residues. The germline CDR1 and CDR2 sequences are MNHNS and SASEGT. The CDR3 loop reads CASSYAGGGPYEQYF.

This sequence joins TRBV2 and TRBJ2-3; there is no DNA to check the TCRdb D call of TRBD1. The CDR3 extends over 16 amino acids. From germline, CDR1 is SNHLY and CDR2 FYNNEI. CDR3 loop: CASSEGTGGYTDTQYF. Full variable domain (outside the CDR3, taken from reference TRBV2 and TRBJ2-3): EPEVTQTPSHQVTQMGQEVILRCVPISNHLYFYWYRQILGQKVEFLVSFYNNEISEKSEIFDDQFSVERPDGSNFTLKIRSTKLEDSAMYFCASSEGTGGYTDTQYFGPGTRLTVL.

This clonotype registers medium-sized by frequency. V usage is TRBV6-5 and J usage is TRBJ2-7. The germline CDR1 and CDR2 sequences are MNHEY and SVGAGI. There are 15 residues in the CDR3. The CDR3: CASSYSERGLSEQYF.

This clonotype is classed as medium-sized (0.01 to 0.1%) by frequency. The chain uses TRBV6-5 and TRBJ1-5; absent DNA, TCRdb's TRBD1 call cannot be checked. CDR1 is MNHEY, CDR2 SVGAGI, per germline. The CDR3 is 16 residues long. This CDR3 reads CASSEGTHSGDQPQHF.

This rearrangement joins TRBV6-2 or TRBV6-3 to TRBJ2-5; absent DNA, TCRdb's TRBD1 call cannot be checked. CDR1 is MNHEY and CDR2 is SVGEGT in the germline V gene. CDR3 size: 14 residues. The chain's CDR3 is CASNTRDRQETQYF.

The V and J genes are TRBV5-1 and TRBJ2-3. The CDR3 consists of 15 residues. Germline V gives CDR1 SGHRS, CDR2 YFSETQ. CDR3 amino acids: CASSLSGTSTDTQYF.

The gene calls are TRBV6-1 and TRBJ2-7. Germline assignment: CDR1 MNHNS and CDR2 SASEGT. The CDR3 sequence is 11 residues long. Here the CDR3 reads CASSESVEQYF.

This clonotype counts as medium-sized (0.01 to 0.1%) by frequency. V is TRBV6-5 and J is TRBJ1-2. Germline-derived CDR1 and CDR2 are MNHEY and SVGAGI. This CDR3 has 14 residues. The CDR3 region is CASSYSMAGGIQTF.

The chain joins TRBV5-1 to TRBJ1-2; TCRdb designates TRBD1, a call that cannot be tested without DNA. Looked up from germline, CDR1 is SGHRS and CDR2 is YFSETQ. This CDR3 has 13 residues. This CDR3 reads CASSLGLGGRDTF.

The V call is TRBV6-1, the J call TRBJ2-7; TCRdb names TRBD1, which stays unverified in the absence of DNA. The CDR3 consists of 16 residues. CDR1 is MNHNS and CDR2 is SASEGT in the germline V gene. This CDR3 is CASSDFNSGGRYEQYF.

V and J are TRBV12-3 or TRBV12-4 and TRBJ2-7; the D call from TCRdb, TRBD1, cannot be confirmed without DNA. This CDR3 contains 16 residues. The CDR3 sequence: CASSLVLTGGTYEQYF.

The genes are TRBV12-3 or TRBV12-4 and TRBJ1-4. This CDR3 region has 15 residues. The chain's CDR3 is CASSRGVATNEKLFF.

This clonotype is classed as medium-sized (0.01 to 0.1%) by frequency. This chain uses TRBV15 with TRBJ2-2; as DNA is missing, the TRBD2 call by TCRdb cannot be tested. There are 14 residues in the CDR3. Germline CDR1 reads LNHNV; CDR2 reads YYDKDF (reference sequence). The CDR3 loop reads CATRAGTNTGELFF.

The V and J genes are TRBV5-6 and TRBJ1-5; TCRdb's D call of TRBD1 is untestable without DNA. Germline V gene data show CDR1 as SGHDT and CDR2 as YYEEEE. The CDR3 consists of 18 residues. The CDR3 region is CASSFRADGTGHNQPQHF. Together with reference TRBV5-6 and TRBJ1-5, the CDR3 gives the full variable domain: DAGVTQSPTHLIKTRGQQVTLRCSPKSGHDTVSWYQQALGQGPQFIFQYYEEEERQRGNFPDRFSGHQFPNYSSELNVNALLLGDSALYLCASSFRADGTGHNQPQHFGDGTRLSIL.

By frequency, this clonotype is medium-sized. CDR3 loop: CSVDAPRTGTNYGYTF. This sequence joins TRBV29-1 and TRBJ1-2; the TRBD1 assignment by TCRdb is unverifiable without DNA. In germline, CDR1 is SQVTM, CDR2 ANQGSEA. The CDR3 contains 16 residues.

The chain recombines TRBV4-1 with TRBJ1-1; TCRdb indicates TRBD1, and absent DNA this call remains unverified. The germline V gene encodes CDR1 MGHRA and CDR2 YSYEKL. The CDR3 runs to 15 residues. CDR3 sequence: CASSQGDRTNTEAFF.

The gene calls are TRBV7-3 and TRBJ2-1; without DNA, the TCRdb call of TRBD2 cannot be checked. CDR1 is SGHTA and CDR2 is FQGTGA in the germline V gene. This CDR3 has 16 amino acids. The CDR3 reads CASSLEAGGPVNEQFF.

The CDR3 sequence is CASSLVTGAGEKLFF. The chain couples TRBV28 to TRBJ1-4; as DNA is missing, the TRBD1 call by TCRdb cannot be tested. Germline assignment: CDR1 MDHEN and CDR2 SYDVKM. CDR3 length: 15 residues.

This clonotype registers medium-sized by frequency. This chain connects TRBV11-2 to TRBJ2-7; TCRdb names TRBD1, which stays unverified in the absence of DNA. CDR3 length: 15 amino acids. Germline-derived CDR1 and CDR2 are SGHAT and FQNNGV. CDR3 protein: CASSLDPGQGYEQYF.

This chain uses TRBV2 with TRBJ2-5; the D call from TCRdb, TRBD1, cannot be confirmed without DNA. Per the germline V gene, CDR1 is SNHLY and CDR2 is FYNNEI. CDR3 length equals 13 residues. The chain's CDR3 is CASSPGDLETQYF. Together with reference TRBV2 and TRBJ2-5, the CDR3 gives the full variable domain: EPEVTQTPSHQVTQMGQEVILRCVPISNHLYFYWYRQILGQKVEFLVSFYNNEISEKSEIFDDQFSVERPDGSNFTLKIRSTKLEDSAMYFCASSPGDLETQYFGPGTRLLVL.

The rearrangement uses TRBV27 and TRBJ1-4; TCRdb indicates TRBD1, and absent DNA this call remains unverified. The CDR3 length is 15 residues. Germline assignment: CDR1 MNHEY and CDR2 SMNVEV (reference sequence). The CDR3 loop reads CASSEATGQGEKLFF.

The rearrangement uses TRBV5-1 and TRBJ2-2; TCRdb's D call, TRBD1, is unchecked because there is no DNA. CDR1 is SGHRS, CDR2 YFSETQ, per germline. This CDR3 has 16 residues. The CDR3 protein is CASSLVAGAHTGELFF.

The CDR3 sequence is CASSEGSSNQPQHF. V usage is TRBV6-1 and J usage is TRBJ1-5. The CDR3 extends over 14 amino acids. CDR1 and CDR2 (germline): MNHNS, SASEGT.

The CDR3 is CSARSYRGLGRGELFF. This chain uses TRBV20-1 with TRBJ2-2; TCRdb names TRBD1, which stays unverified in the absence of DNA. From germline, CDR1 is DFQATT and CDR2 SNEGSKA (reference sequence). The CDR3 covers 16 residues.

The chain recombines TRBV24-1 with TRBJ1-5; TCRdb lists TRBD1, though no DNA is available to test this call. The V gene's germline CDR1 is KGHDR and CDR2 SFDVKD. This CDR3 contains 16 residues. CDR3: CATSEGGRNSNQPQHF.

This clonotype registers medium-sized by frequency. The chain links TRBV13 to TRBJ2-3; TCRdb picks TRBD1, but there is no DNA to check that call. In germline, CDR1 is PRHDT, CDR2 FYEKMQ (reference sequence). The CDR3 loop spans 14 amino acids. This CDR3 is CASSPTGGPDTQYF. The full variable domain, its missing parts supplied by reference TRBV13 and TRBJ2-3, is AAGVIQSPRHLIKEKRETATLKCYPIPRHDTVYWYQQGPGQDPQFLISFYEKMQSDKGSIPDRFSAQQFSDYHSELNMSSLELGDSALYFCASSPTGGPDTQYFGPGTRLTVL.

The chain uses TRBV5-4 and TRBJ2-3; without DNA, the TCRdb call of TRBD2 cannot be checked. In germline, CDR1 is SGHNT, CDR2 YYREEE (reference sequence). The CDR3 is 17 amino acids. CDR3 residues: CASSYRIAGLSTDTQYF.

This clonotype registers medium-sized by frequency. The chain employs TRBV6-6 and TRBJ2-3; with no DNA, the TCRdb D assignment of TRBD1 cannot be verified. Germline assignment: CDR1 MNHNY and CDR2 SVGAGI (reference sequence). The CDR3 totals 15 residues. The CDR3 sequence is CASSYFPGNTDTQYF.

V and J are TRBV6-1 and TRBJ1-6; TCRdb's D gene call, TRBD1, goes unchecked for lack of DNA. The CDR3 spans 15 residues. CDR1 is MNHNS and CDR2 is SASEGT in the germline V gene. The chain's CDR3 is CASSVSGTPNSPLHF.